The source of this T cell receptor (beta chain) is a study of T cell changes during pregnancy in multiple sclerosis. J lost 4 bases, V lost 5 bases, and 5 bases had no gene match. Germline V gene lookup returns CDR1 SGHTA and CDR2 FQGNSA. The CDR3 is 16 residues long. The method was immunoSEQ multiplex PCR; TCRdb's version includes in-frame clones alone and lacks a portion of them. The table has roughly 79,000 clones, 90% to 95% seen once. This TCR derives from a female donor in good health, enrolled as a control in a pregnancy study. The chain couples TRBV7-2 to TRBJ1-6; 10 nucleotides align to TRBD1. The specimen was peripheral blood, collected in the second trimester of pregnancy. CDR3 protein: CASSLRDRGYNSPLHF. The CDR3 nucleotides read TGTGCCAGCAGCCTCCGGGACAGGGGATATAATTCACCCCTCCACTTT.